The rows below give T cell receptor beta chains drawn from one sample of a study of T cells in Graves' hyperthyroidism and ophthalmopathy. TCRdb re-analysed the multiplex PCR reads in MiXCR, keeping a single row per CDR3 protein. The table lists approximately 320,000 distinct CDR3 sequences, over 15% of them singletons. Sequences were obtained from blood. The receptors derive from a man aged 25 to 45 with Graves' hyperthyroidism. CDR3s include the opening cysteine and the closing phenylalanine or tryptophan. Fields, in order: V gene, CDR3 protein.

TRBV11-2 CASSLAGIEYF
TRBV7-9 CASSNRDSPYYEQYF
TRBV11-2 CASSLDPYSNQPQHF
TRBV30 CAWNEGLNTEAFF
TRBV27 CASSRGLAGVIDNEQFF
TRBV9 CASSASGNSNEQFF
TRBV11-2 CASSPRGRGLTGTYNEQFF
TRBV28 CASSSIRLGMNTEAFF
TRBV5-1 CASSLRGDQPQHF
TRBV7-3 CASSLRREETQYF
TRBV28 CASTRTGRGIGETQYF